These 20 T cell receptor beta chains were sequenced from one sample in a study of T-cell reconstitution after alpha-beta-depleted transplantation in children. This sample's TCRbeta library carried unique molecular identifier barcodes. TCRdb recomputed calls from the PCR reads with MiXCR, one row per CDR3 protein. Counted here are some 290,000 distinct CDR3 sequences, around 25% occurring once; the ten biggest clones make up roughly 9.7%. The starting material was PBMCs, mostly from graft donor cells, obtained 180 days after TCRalphabeta/CD19-depleted stem cell transplant. These receptors all stem from a male patient between 10 and 17 years old who had a stem cell transplant for acute lymphoblastic leukemia, so the T cells may come from the graft donor.

This clonotype was recorded a few times. The chain carries TRBV7-7 and TRBJ2-7; tentative D call: TRBD2 (6 bases). With 5 bases removed from V and 5 bases from J, the gap between germline ends came to 22 bases. Germline values: CDR1 SSHAT, CDR2 FNYEAQ (reference sequence). The CDR3 extends over 16 amino acids. In DNA form, the CDR3 reads TGTGCCAGCAGCCCTCGGGACTCCCTAAAATTCCACGAGCAGTACTTC. This gives the protein CASSPRDSLKFHEQYF.

This clonotype was observed a few times. The chain has TRBV18 and TRBJ2-3, with 7 positions matching TRBD1. CDR1 is KGHSH, CDR2 LQKENI, per germline. The J segment lost 0 bases and the V segment lost 2 bases, leaving 5 bases of the junction unmatched. The CDR3 runs to 16 residues. The CDR3 DNA sequence: TGTGCCAGCTCACCAGGGACAGTGACTAGCACAGATACGCAGTATTTT. Protein: CASSPGTVTSTDTQYF.

In regard to this clonotype: It may be a read error: a sequence one base away is much more abundant. V and J are TRBV5-5 and TRBJ2-7; TRBD2 agrees at 10 bases. Looked up from germline, CDR1 is SGHKS and CDR2 is YYEKEE (reference sequence). The CDR3 sequence is 14 residues long. J lost 4 bases, V lost 1 base, and 2 bases had no gene match. The CDR3 DNA follows: TGTGCCAGCAGCTTGTCTAGCGGGAGATACGAGCAGTACTTC. This gives the protein CASSLSSGRYEQYF.

This clonotype has a handful of counts. V and J are TRBV5-1 and TRBJ1-2, with D possibly being TRBD1 (5 bases). The CDR3 has 12 amino acids. Looked up from germline, CDR1 is SGHRS and CDR2 is YFSETQ. V lost 0 bases, J lost 8 bases, and 8 bases lay in between. The CDR3 DNA is TGCGCCAGCAGCTTGGACTCAGGGGGCTACACCTTC. This gives the protein CASSLDSGGYTF.

The J gene is TRBJ2-2, the V gene TRBV5-1; 9 positions agree with TRBD1. CDR1 is SGHRS, CDR2 YFSETQ, per germline. The V segment lost 6 bases and the J segment 3 bases; nucleotides outside the gene matches: 9. This CDR3 is 16 amino acids long. As DNA, the CDR3 is TGCGCCAGCAAAAACCCCGGGACAGGGTACACCGGGGAGCTGTTTTTT. Its translation: CASKNPGTGYTGELFF.

The CDR3 nucleotides read TGTGCCAGCAGTACAGGGAATGAGCAGTTCTTC. Protein sequence: CASSTGNEQFF. V gene TRBV6-5 combines with J gene TRBJ2-1; perhaps TRBD1 as D (6 bases). This CDR3 is built from 11 residues. Per the germline V gene, CDR1 is MNHEY and CDR2 is SVGAGI. V was clipped by 5 bases and J by 7 bases, with 6 bases between them.

The table lists this clonotype with a few counts. The CDR3 DNA follows: TGCAGCGTTGTAGCGTGGGTCGGCCAAGAGACCCAGTACTTC. Protein sequence: CSVVAWVGQETQYF. This sequence joins TRBV29-1 and TRBJ2-5; a weak D match, TRBD2 (5 bases). Germline V CDR1 and CDR2: SQVTM, ANQGSEA. The V end was cut by 4 bases, the J end by 1 base, with 13 bases between. The CDR3 loop spans 14 amino acids.

The J gene is TRBJ1-1, the V gene TRBV5-5; D not resolved. Germline V lookup: CDR1 SGHKS, CDR2 YYEKEE (reference sequence). This CDR3 has 15 amino acids. Trimming removed 2 bases at V and 1 base at J, with 12 bases between. The CDR3 loop is CASSFSPLSNTEAFF. DNA of the CDR3: TGTGCCAGCAGCTTTTCGCCACTCTCGAACACTGAAGCTTTCTTT.

This sequence joins TRBV20-1 and TRBJ2-7, with TRBD2 matching over 8 bases. The CDR3 length is 12 residues. V shed 5 bases and J 3 bases; nucleotides not matched to a gene: 3. Germline CDR1 reads DFQATT; CDR2 reads SNEGSKA (reference sequence). CDR3 amino acids: CSAAGRGYEQYF. In DNA, the CDR3 is TGCAGTGCTGCCGGGAGGGGCTACGAGCAGTACTTC.

The sample holds a few counts of this clonotype. The chain links TRBV20-1 to TRBJ2-1; 13 bases are shared with TRBD2. CDR3 length equals 16 residues. Trimming removed 2 bases from V and 2 bases from J; junction bases left unmatched: 3. In germline, CDR1 is DFQATT, CDR2 SNEGSKA (reference sequence). The CDR3 protein is CSARRTSGGPYNEQFF. CDR3 sequence (DNA): TGCAGTGCTAGAAGGACTAGCGGGGGACCCTACAATGAGCAGTTCTTC.

This clonotype was seen at least ten times. The V gene is TRBV7-3, the J gene TRBJ2-7; D uncertain. Trimming cost V 1 base and J 2 bases, with 9 bases left between them. Germline values: CDR1 SGHTA, CDR2 FQGTGA. The CDR3 has 14 amino acids. The CDR3 nucleotides are TGTGCCAGCAGCTTAAATCCTCCTCCCTACGAGCAGTACTTC. It codes for CASSLNPPPYEQYF.

J is TRBJ2-7 and V is TRBV27; possible D gene TRBD2, 5 bases. V was trimmed by 6 bases and J by 0 bases, leaving 15 bases between them. The CDR3 sequence is 15 residues long. Germline CDR1 reads MNHEY; CDR2 reads SMNVEV (reference sequence). The CDR3 is CASSERRMSSYEQYF. In DNA form, the CDR3 reads TGTGCCAGCAGCGAGCGGCGGATGAGCTCCTACGAGCAGTACTTC.

V usage is TRBV9 and J usage is TRBJ2-1, with D unclear. Trimming cost V 0 bases and J 7 bases, with 2 bases left between them. The CDR3 runs to 11 residues. CDR1 and CDR2 from the germline V gene are SGDLS and YYNGEE. This CDR3 reads CASSVANEQFF. The CDR3 DNA sequence: TGTGCCAGCAGCGTAGCAAATGAGCAGTTCTTC.

The V gene is TRBV11-3, the J gene TRBJ2-7; 9 bases are a match to TRBD1. CDR1 SGHNT and CDR2 YENEEA come from the germline V gene. CDR3 length equals 15 residues. Losses at the gene ends were 1 base for V and 5 bases for J; bases not matched to a gene: 6. The CDR3 DNA sequence: TGTGCCAGCAGCTTAGGCACAGGGGGCGTCGACGAGCAGTACTTC. The encoded protein is CASSLGTGGVDEQYF.

A few counts support this clonotype. The rearrangement links TRBV5-1 to TRBJ1-1; D not certain. The ends were cut back, 3 bases at V and 4 bases at J, with 10 bases in the middle. From germline, CDR1 is SGHRS and CDR2 YFSETQ. CDR3 length: 13 residues. The CDR3 spells CASSSGRATEAFF. CDR3 in DNA: TGCGCCAGCAGCTCGGGGAGGGCCACTGAAGCTTTCTTT. Together with reference TRBV5-1 and TRBJ1-1, the CDR3 gives the full variable domain: KAGVTQTPRYLIKTRGQQVTLSCSPISGHRSVSWYQQTPGQGLQFLFEYFSETQRNKGNFPGRFSGRQFSNSRSEMNVSTLELGDSALYLCASSSGRATEAFFGQGTRLTVV.

This clonotype was seen a handful of times. The chain links TRBV24-1 to TRBJ1-5; 8 nucleotides line up with TRBD1. The germline CDR1 and CDR2 sequences are KGHDR and SFDVKD. CDR3 length: 15 residues. The junction had 6 bases not matched to a gene; V was cut back by 6 bases and J by 3 bases. The CDR3 loop reads CATSKTGAINQPQHF. The CDR3 nucleotides read TGTGCCACCAGTAAGACAGGGGCGATCAATCAGCCCCAGCATTTT.

This clonotype was detected only a few times. The chain uses TRBV20-1 and TRBJ1-5; D gene ambiguous. This CDR3 region has 17 residues. CDR1 is DFQATT and CDR2 is SNEGSKA in the germline V gene (reference sequence). Deletions cut 6 bases from V and 1 base from J, with 22 bases between. The CDR3 DNA reads TGCAGTGCGCTATCCCCTTGGCCCTCATCGAGCAATCAGCCCCAGCATTTT. Encoded protein: CSALSPWPSSSNQPQHF.

The chain has TRBV12-3 or TRBV12-4 and TRBJ1-5, with D hard to call. This CDR3 has 15 amino acids. The V end lost 3 bases, the J end lost 4 bases, and 13 bases lay between the germline ends. The CDR3 is CASSFRASKNQPQHF. As DNA, the CDR3 is TGTGCCAGCAGTTTCCGGGCCTCCAAAAATCAGCCCCAGCATTTT.

The chain uses TRBV29-1 and TRBJ2-5; D unresolved. Trimming cost V 2 bases and J 7 bases, with 17 bases left between them. CDR3 size: 14 residues. Germline CDR1 is SQVTM and CDR2 is ANQGSEA. CDR3 region: CSVEKMTSPGTQYF. CDR3 in DNA: TGCAGCGTTGAAAAGATGACTTCCCCAGGGACCCAGTACTTC.

This chain connects TRBV3-1 to TRBJ2-2; 7 bases are a match to TRBD2. The germline V gene encodes CDR1 LGHDT and CDR2 YNNKEL (reference sequence). V gave up 1 base and J gave up 1 base; unmatched junction bases: 3. CDR3 length equals 16 residues. CDR3 residues: CASSQGLAENTGELFF. CDR3 nucleotide sequence: TGTGCCAGCAGCCAAGGGCTAGCGGAGAACACCGGGGAGCTGTTTTTT.